This T cell receptor beta chain was identified during a study of cytomegalovirus exposure and HLA in healthy donors. Vbeta (60) and Jbeta (13) primers were used in the PCR. Repertoires were generated with immunoSEQ multiplex PCR, while TCRdb's copy carries only in-frame clones and drops some. The sample has about 150,000 clones, 60% to 75% seen once; the top ten hold about 2.7%. Concerning this clone: Its cognate antigen is unknown.

Findings of the study overall: It has been reported that TCR beta sequences accurately predicted the HLA-A and HLA-B alleles of most subjects.

This receptor was taken from a man between 18 and 29 years old in good health and CMV-seronegative. The sequenced material came from PBMCs.

CDR3 loop: CASSDSALETDEQFF. The CDR3 region has the DNA TGTGCCAGCAGTGACTCGGCGCTGGAGACCGATGAGCAGTTCTTC. V usage is TRBV6-4 and J usage is TRBJ2-1; D gene unclear. Between the trimmed V and J ends, which lost 0 bases and 8 bases, there was a span of 14 bases. CDR3 length equals 15 residues. Germline CDR1 reads MRHNA; CDR2 reads SNTAGT.